The present T cell receptor beta chain was sequenced within a study of shared clonotypes between healthy human individuals. This CDR3 is built from 14 residues. Germline CDR1 is MDHEN and CDR2 is SYDVKM. V lost 0 bases to trimming and J lost 2 bases, with 5 bases between them. TCRdb's table, derived via immunoSEQ multiplex PCR, lists solely in-frame clones and lacks some. Altogether about 1.1 million clones are present, about 80% being singletons, with the ten largest covering roughly 0.56%. This receptor was obtained from a man aged 18 to 30 in good health. Some clones in this sample may be carry-over from other donors' samples. Sequencing was carried out using memory CD4+ T cells from PBMCs. Stated subset: CD45RA-negative fraction. The chain recombines TRBV28 with TRBJ1-5, with D uncertain. The CDR3 DNA reads TGTGCCAGCAGTTTATGGTGGGGCAATCAGCCCCAGCATTTT. Translating gives CASSLWWGNQPQHF.